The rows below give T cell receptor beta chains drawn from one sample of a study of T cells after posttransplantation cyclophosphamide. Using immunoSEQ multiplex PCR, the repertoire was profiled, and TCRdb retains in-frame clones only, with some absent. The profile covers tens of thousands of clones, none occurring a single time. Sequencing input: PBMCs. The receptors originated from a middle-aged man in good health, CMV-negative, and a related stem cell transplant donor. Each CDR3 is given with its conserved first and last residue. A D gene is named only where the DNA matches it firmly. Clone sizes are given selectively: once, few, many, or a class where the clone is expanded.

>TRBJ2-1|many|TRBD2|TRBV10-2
CASSESPYGGAGYNEQFF
TGCGCCAGCAGTGAGTCCCCATACGGGGGGGCGGGGTACAATGAGCAGTTCTTC
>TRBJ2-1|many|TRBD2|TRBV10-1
CASSAGTNRVNEQFF
TGCGCCAGCAGTGCCGGGACTAATCGGGTCAATGAGCAGTTCTTC
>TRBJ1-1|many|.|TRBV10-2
CASSSTGSNTEAFF
TGCGCCAGCAGTTCGACAGGATCAAACACTGAAGCTTTCTTT
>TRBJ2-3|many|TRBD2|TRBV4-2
CASSQEWAATSGGGTDTQYF
TGTGCCAGCAGCCAGGAATGGGCGGCTACTAGCGGCGGGGGCACAGATACGCAGTATTTT
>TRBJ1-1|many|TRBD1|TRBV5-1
CASNSYSRQGGMNTEAFF
TGCGCCAGCAACTCATATTCCCGACAGGGGGGCATGAACACTGAAGCTTTCTTT
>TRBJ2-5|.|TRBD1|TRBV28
CASRDNTGEETQYF
TGTGCCAGCAGAGACAACACAGGGGAAGAGACCCAGTACTTC
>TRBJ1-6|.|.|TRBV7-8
CASSPQTGSPLHF
TGTGCCAGCAGCCCTCAGACAGGTTCACCCCTCCACTTT
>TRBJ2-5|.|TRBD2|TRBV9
CASSGTRLETQYF
TGTGCCAGCTCCGGGACTAGACTAGAGACCCAGTACTTC
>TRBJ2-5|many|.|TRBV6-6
CASSLFQETQYF
TGTGCCAGCAGTCTGTTCCAAGAGACCCAGTACTTC
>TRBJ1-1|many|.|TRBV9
CASSERPSSTTEAFF
TGTGCCAGCAGCGAGCGACCGAGCAGCACCACTGAAGCTTTCTTT
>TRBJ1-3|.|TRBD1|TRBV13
CASSSRDSRLSGNTVYF
TGTGCCAGCAGCTCCCGGGACAGCCGCCTCTCTGGAAACACCGTATATTTT
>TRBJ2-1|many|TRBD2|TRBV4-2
CASSQDGSGGVEQFF
TGTGCCAGCAGCCAAGATGGGAGCGGGGGGGTTGAGCAGTTCTTC
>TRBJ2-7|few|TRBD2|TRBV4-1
CASSQIPGGANEQYF
TGCGCCAGCAGCCAAATCCCCGGGGGGGCAAACGAGCAGTACTTC
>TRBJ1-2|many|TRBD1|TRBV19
CASESGDRGYGYTF
TGTGCCAGTGAATCGGGGGACAGGGGTTATGGCTACACCTTC
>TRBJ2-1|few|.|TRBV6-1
CASGAFYNEQFF
TGTGCCAGCGGGGCCTTCTACAATGAGCAGTTCTTC
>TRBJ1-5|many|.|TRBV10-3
CAISESTFSLNQPQHF
TGTGCCATCAGTGAGTCGACTTTCTCTCTCAATCAGCCCCAGCATTTT
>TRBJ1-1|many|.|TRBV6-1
CASTPDTEAFF
TGTGCCAGCACCCCGGACACTGAAGCTTTCTTT
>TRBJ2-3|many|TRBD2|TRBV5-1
CASSLALAGATDTQYF
TGCGCCAGCAGCTTGGCACTAGCGGGAGCGACAGATACGCAGTATTTT
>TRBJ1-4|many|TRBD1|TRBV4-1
CASSQSTGGFEKLFF
TGCGCCAGCAGCCAGTCGACAGGGGGCTTTGAAAAACTGTTTTTT
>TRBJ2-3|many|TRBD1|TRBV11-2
CASSWDRVTDTQYF
TGTGCCAGCAGCTGGGACAGGGTTACAGATACGCAGTATTTT
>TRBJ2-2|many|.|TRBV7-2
CASSSEFGTGELFF
TGTGCCAGCAGCTCAGAATTCGGGACCGGGGAGCTGTTTTTT
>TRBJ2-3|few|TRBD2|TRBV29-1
CSVKMASGGADTQYF
TGCAGCGTCAAGATGGCTAGCGGGGGGGCGGATACGCAGTATTTT
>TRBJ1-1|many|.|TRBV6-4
CASSDSSKNTEAFF
TGTGCCAGCAGTGACTCAAGCAAGAACACTGAAGCTTTCTTT
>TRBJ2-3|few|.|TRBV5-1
CASSFNGQNTDTQYF
TGCGCCAGCAGCTTCAATGGACAGAACACAGATACGCAGTATTTT
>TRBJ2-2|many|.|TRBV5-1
CASSLDFYGELFF
TGCGCCAGCAGCTTGGACTTCTACGGGGAGCTGTTTTTT
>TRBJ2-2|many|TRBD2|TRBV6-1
CASSEGGYTGELFF
TGTGCCAGCAGTGAGGGAGGGTACACCGGGGAGCTGTTTTTT
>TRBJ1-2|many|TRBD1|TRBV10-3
CAISEAGGTNGYTF
TGTGCCATCAGTGAGGCAGGGGGGACCAATGGCTACACCTTC
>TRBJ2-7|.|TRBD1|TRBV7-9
CASSSGQGAYEQYF
TGTGCCAGCAGCTCGGGACAGGGTGCCTACGAGCAGTACTTC
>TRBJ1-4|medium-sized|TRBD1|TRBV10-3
CAIQGGPNEKLFF
TGTGCCATCCAAGGGGGCCCTAATGAAAAACTGTTTTTT
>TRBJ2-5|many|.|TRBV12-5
CASGLPGRTQYF
TGTGCTAGTGGTTTGCCCGGGAGGACCCAGTACTTC
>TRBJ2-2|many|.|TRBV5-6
CASSLSSSVTGELFF
TGTGCCAGCAGCTTGTCGTCTAGCGTCACCGGGGAGCTGTTTTTT
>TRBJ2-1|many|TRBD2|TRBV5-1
CASSLADTSGGNEQFF
TGCGCCAGCAGCTTGGCGGATACTAGCGGGGGCAATGAGCAGTTCTTC
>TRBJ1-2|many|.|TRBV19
CASRVLGGGSSNYGYTF
TGTGCCAGTAGGGTATTGGGGGGCGGGAGTTCTAACTATGGCTACACCTTC
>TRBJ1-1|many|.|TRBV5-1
CASSLGQENTEAFF
TGCGCCAGCAGCTTGGGCCAGGAGAACACTGAAGCTTTCTTT
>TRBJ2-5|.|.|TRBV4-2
CASSSVFQETQYF
TGTGCCAGCAGTTCAGTGTTCCAAGAGACCCAGTACTTC
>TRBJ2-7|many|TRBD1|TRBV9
CASSVEGAGSGEQYF
TGTGCCAGCAGCGTAGAGGGGGCCGGGTCGGGTGAGCAGTACTTC
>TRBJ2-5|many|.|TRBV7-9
CASRGPVMETQYF
TGTGCCAGCAGGGGGCCAGTGATGGAGACCCAGTACTTC
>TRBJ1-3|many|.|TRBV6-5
CASSPGVTGNTIYF
TGTGCCAGCAGTCCGGGGGTCACTGGAAACACCATATATTTT
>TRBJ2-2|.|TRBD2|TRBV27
CASSFASGHTGELFF
TGTGCCAGCAGTTTCGCTAGCGGTCACACCGGGGAGCTGTTTTTT
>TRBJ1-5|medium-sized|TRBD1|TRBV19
CASGKGTGRASGQPQHF
TGTGCCAGTGGGAAGGGGACAGGGCGGGCGTCAGGTCAGCCCCAGCATTTT
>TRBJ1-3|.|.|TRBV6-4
CASSESPGNTIYF
TGTGCCAGCAGTGAGAGTCCTGGAAACACCATATATTTT
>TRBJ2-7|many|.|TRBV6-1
CASSEAIPGFPYEQYF
TGTGCCAGCAGTGAAGCGATCCCAGGGTTTCCCTACGAGCAGTACTTC
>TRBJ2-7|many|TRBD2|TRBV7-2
CASSLISGGSIEQYF
TGTGCCAGCAGCCTGATTAGCGGGGGGAGCATCGAGCAGTACTTC
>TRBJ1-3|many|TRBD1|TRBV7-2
CASSLAGTESGNTIYF
TGTGCCAGCAGCTTAGCCGGGACAGAGTCTGGAAACACCATATATTTT
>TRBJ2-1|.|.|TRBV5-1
CASAQGSYNEQFF
TGCGCCAGCGCCCAGGGGTCCTACAATGAGCAGTTCTTC
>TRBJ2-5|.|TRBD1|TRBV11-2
CASSLGHGTGQQETQYF
TGTGCCAGCAGCTTAGGGCATGGGACAGGGCAACAAGAGACCCAGTACTTC
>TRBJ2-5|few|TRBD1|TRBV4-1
CASSPTGGVETQYF
TGCGCCAGCAGCCCTACAGGGGGCGTCGAGACCCAGTACTTC
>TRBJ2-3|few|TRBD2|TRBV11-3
CASSLSLAGVSDTQYF
TGTGCCAGCAGCTTATCACTAGCGGGAGTTTCGGATACGCAGTATTTT